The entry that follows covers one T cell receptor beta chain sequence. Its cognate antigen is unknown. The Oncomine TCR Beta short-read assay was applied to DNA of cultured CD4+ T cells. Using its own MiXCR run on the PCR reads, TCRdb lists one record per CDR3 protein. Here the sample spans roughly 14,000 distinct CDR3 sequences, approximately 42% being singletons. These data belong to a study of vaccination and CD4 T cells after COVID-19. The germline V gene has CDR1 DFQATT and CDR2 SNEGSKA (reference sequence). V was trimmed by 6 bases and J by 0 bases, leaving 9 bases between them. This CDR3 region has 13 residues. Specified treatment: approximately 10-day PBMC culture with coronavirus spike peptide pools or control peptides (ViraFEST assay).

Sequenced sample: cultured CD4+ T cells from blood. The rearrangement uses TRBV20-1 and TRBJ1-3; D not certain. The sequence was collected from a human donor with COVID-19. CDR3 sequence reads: CSARGLSGNTIYF. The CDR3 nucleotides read TGCAGTGCCCGCGGACTCTCTGGAAACACCATATATTTT.